These 27 T cell receptor beta chains share one sample of origin, sequenced in a study of OX40 agonist ivuxolimab in advanced cancers. Data came from immunoSEQ multiplex PCR; TCRdb stores just in-frame clones and leaves some out. The sample has 98,000 or so clones, around nine tenths seen once. The specimen comprised CD4+ or CD8+ T cells sorted from blood, sampled in a trial of the OX40 agonist ivuxolimab. The receptors come from an adult with an advanced solid tumor such as melanoma, head and neck, liver or kidney cancer.

The chain recombines TRBV5-6 with TRBJ2-7; 11 bases match TRBD1. The CDR3 covers 15 residues. Germline V gene sequence: CDR1 SGHDT, CDR2 YYEEEE. Trimming took 2 bases from V and 6 from J; bases not matched to a gene: 7. As DNA, the CDR3 is TGTGCCAGCAGCTTTCTGAGGACAGGGGGCCTCGAGCAGTACTTC. Its translation: CASSFLRTGGLEQYF.

V and J are TRBV4-3 and TRBJ1-2, with a weak D call TRBD1 (5 bases). Deletions cut 2 bases from V and 2 bases from J, with 12 bases between. CDR1 is LGHNA, CDR2 YSLEER, per germline. There are 15 residues in the CDR3. The CDR3 sequence is CASSQSSSGNYGYTF. DNA for the CDR3: TGCGCCAGCAGCCAATCGAGCTCAGGGAACTATGGCTACACCTTC.

The genes are TRBV6-5 and TRBJ1-2; D is unresolved. V was cut by 0 bases and J by 1 base, with 3 bases left in between. Germline-derived CDR1 and CDR2 are MNHEY and SVGAGI. The CDR3 spans 13 residues. CDR3 in amino acids: CASSYSLNYGYTF. The CDR3 DNA sequence: TGTGCCAGCAGTTACTCACTTAACTATGGCTACACCTTC.

V gene TRBV5-4 combines with J gene TRBJ2-1; 7 bases match TRBD2. J gave up 10 bases and V 6 bases, and 13 bases lay outside the gene matches. Germline V gene sequence: CDR1 SGHNT, CDR2 YYREEE (reference sequence). CDR3 size: 14 residues. The CDR3 DNA reads as TGTGCCAGCACCAGTCGGGGAGGGCCCCCGGAGCAGTTCTTC. As protein: CASTSRGGPPEQFF.

This rearrangement joins TRBV29-1 to TRBJ1-1; the match to TRBD1 covers 7 bases. CDR1 and CDR2 from the germline V gene are SQVTM and ANQGSEA. Losses at the gene ends were 1 base for V and 1 base for J; bases not matched to a gene: 0. The CDR3 length is 13 residues. The CDR3 sequence is CSVEGTGNTEAFF. Written as DNA, the CDR3 is TGCAGCGTTGAAGGGACAGGGAACACTGAAGCTTTCTTT.

The V gene is TRBV29-1, the J gene TRBJ1-1, with no clear D. V lost 5 bases and J 0 bases, leaving 16 bases between the germline ends. Germline V lookup: CDR1 SQVTM, CDR2 ANQGSEA. The CDR3 sequence is 15 residues long. The CDR3 is CSVLTGSRLNTEAFF. DNA for the CDR3: TGCAGCGTTCTTACGGGCAGCCGGTTGAACACTGAAGCTTTCTTT.

The chain combines TRBV11-2 with TRBJ2-1, with 7 bases aligning to TRBD2. V dropped 4 bases and J dropped 9; count of bases not matched to a gene: 9. CDR3 size: 14 residues. The germline gives CDR1 SGHAT, CDR2 FQNNGV. Here the CDR3 reads CASSYAGEGGEQFF. CDR3 nucleotides: TGTGCCAGCAGCTACGCCGGGGAGGGTGGTGAGCAGTTCTTC.

This clone appeared a few times. The chain links TRBV19 to TRBJ1-1; tentative D call: TRBD1 (6 bases). The V gene lost 3 bases and the J gene lost 3 bases, with 11 bases spanning the gap. The CDR3 totals 14 residues. The germline V gene has CDR1 LNHDA and CDR2 SQIVND (reference sequence). The CDR3 spells CASSIEQGYTEAFF. CDR3 DNA sequence: TGTGCCAGTAGTATCGAACAGGGCTACACTGAAGCTTTCTTT.

This chain links TRBV18 with TRBJ2-1; TRBD1 aligns across 9 bases. The CDR3 consists of 15 residues. From germline, CDR1 is KGHSH and CDR2 LQKENI. Losses at the gene ends were 4 bases for V and 3 bases for J; bases not matched to a gene: 4. The CDR3 loop is CASSLGQGNYNEQFF. The CDR3 DNA reads TGTGCCAGCTCACTGGGACAGGGCAACTACAATGAGCAGTTCTTC.

The rearrangement joins TRBV6-5 to TRBJ2-5; D uncertain. Trimming took off 6 bases at V and 5 bases at J, with 13 bases between the two ends. This CDR3 has 13 amino acids. In germline, CDR1 is MNHEY, CDR2 SVGAGI. CDR3 sequence (DNA): TGTGCCAGCAGGTCCCAGGCGGACGAGACCCAGTACTTC. Its translation is CASRSQADETQYF.

V gene TRBV28 combines with J gene TRBJ2-7; a possible D gene is TRBD1 (5 bases). This CDR3 region has 15 residues. The V gene's germline CDR1 is MDHEN and CDR2 SYDVKM. V was cut by 6 bases and J by 3 bases, with 18 bases left in between. CDR3 sequence reads: CASSWGPQGLYEQYF. In DNA form, the CDR3 reads TGTGCCAGCAGCTGGGGTCCGCAGGGCCTCTACGAGCAGTACTTC.

This clone was seen just once. This chain links TRBV10-3 with TRBJ2-5; TRBD2 matches 12 bases. CDR1 and CDR2 from the germline V gene are ENHRY and SYGVKD. V was pared by 3 bases and J by 5 bases, with 4 bases of the junction left unmatched. The CDR3 has 15 residues. DNA for the CDR3: TGTGCCATCAGTGAAGGGCTAGCGGGAGGGGAGACCCAGTACTTC. Protein: CAISEGLAGGETQYF.

The chain has TRBV2 and TRBJ1-2, with a weak D call TRBD1 (5 bases). The ends were cut back, 4 bases at V and 6 bases at J, with 9 bases in the middle. CDR3 length: 12 residues. The germline V gene encodes CDR1 SNHLY and CDR2 FYNNEI. CDR3 nucleotide sequence: TGTGCCAGCAGTGCCCCACAGGATGGCTACACCTTC. Translating gives CASSAPQDGYTF.

The V call is TRBV29-1, the J call TRBJ1-5; no reliable D call. Deletions cut 6 bases from V and 0 bases from J, with 6 bases between. CDR3 length: 12 residues. Germline CDR1 reads SQVTM; CDR2 reads ANQGSEA. CDR3 in DNA: TGCAGCGTGGCAAGTAGCAATCAGCCCCAGCATTTT. As protein: CSVASSNQPQHF.

V is TRBV7-9 and J is TRBJ2-5; 7 bases match TRBD2. The CDR3 is 13 amino acids. The junction had 4 bases not matched to a gene; V was cut back by 4 bases and J by 5 bases. Germline CDR1 and CDR2: SEHNR and FQNEAQ (reference sequence). CDR3 sequence (DNA): TGTGCCAGCAGCTCCTTGGGGGGGGAGACCCAGTACTTC. Protein: CASSSLGGETQYF.

This clone was detected a few times. The chain uses TRBV7-2 and TRBJ1-2; D possibly corresponds to TRBD1 (5 bases). The length of the CDR3 is 13 residues. V shed 5 bases and J shed 5 bases, with 12 bases lying between them. CDR1 and CDR2 (germline): SGHTA, FQGNSA. The DNA of the CDR3 is TGTGCCAGCAGCCCGGGACGGGAATATGGCTACACCTTC. It translates to CASSPGREYGYTF. The variable domain in full, with the rest retrieved from reference TRBV7-2 and TRBJ1-2, is GAGVSQSPSNKVTEKGKDVELRCDPISGHTALYWYRQSLGQGLEFLIYFQGNSAPDKSGLPSDRFSAERTGGSVSTLTIQRTQQEDSAVYLCASSPGREYGYTFGSGTRLTVV.

The rearrangement uses TRBV28 and TRBJ2-1, with D unclear. V was shortened by 2 bases and J by 9 bases, with 5 bases between the two germline ends. The CDR3 consists of 11 residues. Germline loops: CDR1 MDHEN, CDR2 SYDVKM. CDR3 bases: TGTGCCAGCAGTTTAGTGCGTGAGCAGTTCTTC. Encoded protein: CASSLVREQFF.

The chain carries TRBV6-6 and TRBJ2-3; no definite D call. V dropped 3 bases and J dropped 6 bases, with 7 bases sitting between them. There are 12 residues in the CDR3. Germline V gene lookup returns CDR1 MNHNY and CDR2 SVGAGI (reference sequence). CDR3 residues: CASSYTEDTQYF. The CDR3 bases are TGTGCCAGCAGTTATACGGAGGATACGCAGTATTTT.

This chain joins TRBV19 and TRBJ2-3, with 8 nucleotides matching TRBD2. The CDR3 runs to 12 residues. The germline V gene encodes CDR1 LNHDA and CDR2 SQIVND (reference sequence). The J segment lost 5 bases and the V segment lost 5 bases, leaving 0 bases of the junction unmatched. The CDR3 DNA reads as TGTGCCAGTAGTGCGGGAGGAGATACGCAGTATTTT. Translated: CASSAGGDTQYF.

The chain combines TRBV6-6 with TRBJ1-3; TRBD1 might be the D (6 bases). CDR1 and CDR2 (germline): MNHNY, SVGAGI (reference sequence). V was cut by 2 bases and J by 4 bases, with 9 bases left in between. The CDR3 loop spans 14 amino acids. The CDR3 spells CASSYVQGGNTIYF. DNA for the CDR3: TGTGCCAGCAGTTACGTCCAGGGGGGAAACACCATATATTTT.

The CDR3 loop is CASSTLDRGLSPLHF. CDR3 nucleotides: TGTGCCAGCAGTACTCTCGACAGGGGGCTGTCACCCCTCCACTTT. The chain recombines TRBV28 with TRBJ1-6, with 10 bases fitting TRBD1. Germline V lookup: CDR1 MDHEN, CDR2 SYDVKM. V lost 5 bases to trimming and J lost 10 bases; unmatched junction nucleotides: 8. CDR3 length equals 15 residues.

The chain couples TRBV5-4 to TRBJ1-1, with TRBD1 matching 10 bases. The CDR3 is 15 residues long. Per the germline V gene, CDR1 is SGHNT and CDR2 is YYREEE (reference sequence). After removal of 6 bases from V and 1 base from J, the junction contained 6 bases not matched to a gene. CDR3 region: CASTRQGARNTEAFF. Written as DNA, the CDR3 is TGTGCCAGCACCCGACAGGGGGCGCGGAACACTGAAGCTTTCTTT.

V and J are TRBV30 and TRBJ2-1; either TRBD1 or TRBD2 may supply D (6 bases each). There are 11 residues in the CDR3. Germline-derived CDR1 and CDR2 are GTSNPN and SVGIG (reference sequence). Deletions cut 3 bases from V and 13 bases from J, with 13 bases between. CDR3 nucleotide sequence: TGTGCCTGGAGCGGGGGCGGGGTACAGTTCTTC. Protein sequence: CAWSGGGVQFF.

The genes are TRBV28 and TRBJ2-7, with 11 bases fitting TRBD2. The CDR3 runs to 14 residues. V dropped 8 bases and J dropped 1; count of bases not matched to a gene: 4. Germline values: CDR1 MDHEN, CDR2 SYDVKM. The CDR3 is CASSGTSGSYEQYF. The CDR3 DNA follows: TGTGCCAGCTCCGGGACTAGCGGTTCCTACGAGCAGTACTTC.

The chain recombines TRBV27 with TRBJ1-2; 8 nucleotides align to TRBD1. V gave up 4 bases and J gave up 7 bases; unmatched junction bases: 5. This CDR3 has 13 amino acids. The V gene's germline CDR1 is MNHEY and CDR2 SMNVEV (reference sequence). CDR3 sequence: CASSSTTGGGYTF. CDR3 DNA sequence: TGTGCCAGCAGTTCGACAACAGGGGGTGGCTACACCTTC.

V usage is TRBV10-2 and J usage is TRBJ1-1; D is undetermined. CDR1 is WSHSY and CDR2 is SAAADI in the germline V gene. Trimming left V 2 bases short and J 5 bases short, with 21 bases between. This CDR3 is built from 17 residues. The CDR3 region has the DNA TGCGCCAGCAGTGAGATTTGGGGTCTTGCCCCGGGGACTGAAGCTTTCTTT. It yields the protein CASSEIWGLAPGTEAFF.

This clone was detected a few times. This chain uses TRBV18 with TRBJ1-5; 11 bases line up with TRBD1. The CDR3 has 16 amino acids. The germline CDR1 and CDR2 sequences are KGHSH and LQKENI. Trimming removed 3 bases from V and 3 bases from J; junction bases left unmatched: 4. As DNA, the CDR3 is TGTGCCAGCTCACCGGGACAGGGGGACGACAATCAGCCCCAGCATTTT. This sequence encodes CASSPGQGDDNQPQHF.